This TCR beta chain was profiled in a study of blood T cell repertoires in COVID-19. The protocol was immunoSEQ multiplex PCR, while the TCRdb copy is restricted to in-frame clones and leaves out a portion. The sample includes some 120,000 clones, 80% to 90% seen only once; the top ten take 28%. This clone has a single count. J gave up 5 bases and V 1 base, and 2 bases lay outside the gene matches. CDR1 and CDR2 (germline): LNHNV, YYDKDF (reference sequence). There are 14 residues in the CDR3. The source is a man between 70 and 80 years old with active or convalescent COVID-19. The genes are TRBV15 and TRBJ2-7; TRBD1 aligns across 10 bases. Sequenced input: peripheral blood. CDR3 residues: CATSRGDRGHEQYF. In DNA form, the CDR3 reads TGTGCCACCAGCAGAGGGGACAGGGGCCACGAGCAGTACTTC.